A selection of T cell receptor beta chains follows, all from one sample in a study of T cells in localized non-small cell lung cancer. The table came from immunoSEQ multiplex PCR; TCRdb's copy has only in-frame clones and leaves some out. The sample holds about 53,000 clones; around 80% are singletons and the top ten take about 18%. Sequences were derived from peripheral blood mononuclear cells, sampled before any cancer treatment. The receptors derive from a man aged 40-75 years with stage III lung adenocarcinoma. Each CDR3 is given with its conserved first and last residue. Fields, in order: J gene, D gene, clone size, V gene, CDR3 protein, CDR3 DNA. D genes are given only for firm matches. Expanded clones get a size class; other rows say once, few or many, or leave the size out.

J: TRBJ2-5; D: .; size: .; V: TRBV6-5; CDR3: CASSRERAQETQYF; DNA: TGTGCCAGCAGTAGAGAACGGGCCCAAGAGACCCAGTACTTC
J: TRBJ2-1; D: .; size: .; V: TRBV5-6; CDR3: CASSLIDEQFF; DNA: TGTGCCAGCAGCTTGATAGATGAGCAGTTCTTC
J: TRBJ2-3; D: .; size: .; V: TRBV7-9; CDR3: CASSLEGPPRDTQYF; DNA: TGTGCCAGCAGCTTGGAGGGCCCTCCCAGAGATACGCAGTATTTT
J: TRBJ1-1; D: .; size: .; V: TRBV5-1; CDR3: CASSLDSLGNTEAFF; DNA: TGCGCCAGCAGCCTGGACAGTTTGGGGAACACTGAAGCTTTCTTT
J: TRBJ2-7; D: .; size: .; V: TRBV30; CDR3: CAWSVGGTFYEQYF; DNA: TGTGCCTGGAGTGTAGGGGGGACCTTCTACGAGCAGTACTTC
J: TRBJ2-7; D: TRBD1; size: .; V: TRBV9; CDR3: CASSLQTGWAYEQYF; DNA: TGTGCCAGCAGCCTACAGACAGGGTGGGCCTACGAGCAGTACTTC
J: TRBJ2-1; D: .; size: .; V: TRBV13; CDR3: CASSFGLAEGDEQFF; DNA: TGTGCCAGCAGCTTCGGGCTAGCGGAGGGGGATGAGCAGTTCTTC
J: TRBJ2-1; D: TRBD2; size: .; V: TRBV18; CDR3: CASSAGTSVNNEQFF; DNA: TGTGCCAGCTCCGCCGGGACTAGCGTGAACAATGAGCAGTTCTTC
J: TRBJ1-4; D: TRBD1; size: .; V: TRBV27; CDR3: CASRSQGGVEKLFF; DNA: TGTGCCAGCAGATCTCAGGGGGGAGTTGAAAAACTGTTTTTT
J: TRBJ2-7; D: TRBD1; size: .; V: TRBV5-4; CDR3: CASSAPGQGAYEQYF; DNA: TGTGCCAGCAGCGCCCCGGGACAGGGGGCCTACGAGCAGTACTTC
J: TRBJ1-2; D: .; size: .; V: TRBV7-9; CDR3: CASSLDHGSGYGYTF; DNA: TGTGCCAGCAGCTTAGATCATGGCAGTGGGTATGGCTACACCTTC
J: TRBJ1-2; D: .; size: .; V: TRBV5-1; CDR3: CASSLSEGGYGYTF; DNA: TGCGCCAGCAGCCTCAGTGAAGGGGGCTATGGCTACACCTTC
J: TRBJ2-3; D: TRBD2; size: .; V: TRBV5-1; CDR3: CASSFGGGADTQYF; DNA: TGCGCCAGCAGCTTTGGCGGGGGGGCAGATACGCAGTATTTT
J: TRBJ1-1; D: TRBD1; size: .; V: TRBV10-3; CDR3: CAISESKDREAFF; DNA: TGTGCCATCAGTGAGTCGAAGGACAGGGAAGCTTTCTTT
J: TRBJ1-2; D: .; size: .; V: TRBV5-4; CDR3: CASSYGNGYTF; DNA: TGTGCCAGCAGCTACGGAAATGGCTACACCTTC
J: TRBJ2-2; D: .; size: .; V: TRBV11-2; CDR3: CASSLDLLNTGELFF; DNA: TGTGCCAGCAGCTTGGACTTATTGAACACCGGGGAGCTGTTTTTT
J: TRBJ2-5; D: .; size: .; V: TRBV5-1; CDR3: CASSLAGIARETQYF; DNA: TGCGCCAGCAGCTTGGCGGGGATAGCAAGGGAGACCCAGTACTTC
J: TRBJ2-6; D: TRBD1; size: .; V: TRBV9; CDR3: CASSLPTGGSGANVLTF; DNA: TGTGCCAGCAGCCTCCCGACAGGGGGCTCCGGGGCCAACGTCCTGACTTTC
J: TRBJ1-1; D: .; size: .; V: TRBV6-1; CDR3: CASSEAVFQGEVEAFF; DNA: TGTGCCAGCAGTGAGGCCGTGTTCCAGGGAGAGGTTGAAGCTTTCTTT
J: TRBJ2-6; D: TRBD2; size: .; V: TRBV19; CDR3: CASSNPLGRGAPSGANVLTF; DNA: TGTGCCAGTAGTAATCCCCTCGGGCGGGGGGCGCCTTCTGGGGCCAACGTCCTGACTTTC
J: TRBJ2-6; D: .; size: .; V: TRBV4-1; CDR3: CASSQAQGTRANVLTF; DNA: TGCGCCAGCAGCCAAGCCCAAGGGACTCGGGCCAACGTCCTGACTTTC
J: TRBJ1-3; D: .; size: .; V: TRBV7-9; CDR3: CASSLEEVNTIYF; DNA: TGTGCCAGCAGCTTAGAGGAGGTGAACACCATATATTTT
J: TRBJ1-5; D: .; size: few; V: TRBV5-8; CDR3: CASSLNQPQHF; DNA: TGTGCCAGCAGCTTGAATCAGCCCCAGCATTTT
J: TRBJ2-5; D: .; size: once; V: TRBV23-1; CDR3: CASCPWGGTSEAQYF; DNA: TGCGCCAGCTGCCCCTGGGGCGGGACAAGCGAGGCCCAGTACTTC
J: TRBJ2-7; D: TRBD2; size: .; V: TRBV29-1; CDR3: CSVKLAGEGEQYF; DNA: TGCAGCGTTAAGTTAGCGGGAGAGGGGGAGCAGTACTTC
J: TRBJ2-1; D: TRBD1; size: .; V: TRBV30; CDR3: CAWSVGRGYNEQFF; DNA: TGTGCCTGGAGTGTTGGCAGGGGGTACAATGAGCAGTTCTTC
J: TRBJ2-2; D: .; size: .; V: TRBV6-6; CDR3: CASSQIPVRTGELFF; DNA: TGTGCCAGCAGTCAAATCCCAGTTCGGACCGGGGAGCTGTTTTTT
J: TRBJ2-7; D: .; size: .; V: TRBV11-2; CDR3: CASSSFGSAQYF; DNA: TGTGCCAGCAGCTCCTTTGGAAGTGCGCAGTACTTC
J: TRBJ2-7; D: .; size: .; V: TRBV7-9; CDR3: CASSLEGPGGEQYF; DNA: TGTGCCAGCAGCCTAGAAGGGCCTGGGGGCGAGCAGTACTTC
J: TRBJ2-3; D: .; size: .; V: TRBV13; CDR3: CASSLADTSRRDTQYF; DNA: TGTGCCAGCAGCTTAGCGGACACCAGCAGACGAGATACGCAGTATTTT
J: TRBJ2-5; D: TRBD2; size: .; V: TRBV2; CDR3: CASSLTSGGQETQYF; DNA: TGTGCCAGTTCTTTGACTAGCGGGGGACAAGAGACCCAGTACTTC
J: TRBJ1-2; D: TRBD1; size: .; V: TRBV5-8; CDR3: CASSVSQGIYGYTF; DNA: TGTGCCAGCAGCGTCTCACAGGGGATCTATGGCTACACCTTC
J: TRBJ1-2; D: TRBD1; size: few; V: TRBV12-5; CDR3: CASAPDRGYGYTF; DNA: TGTGCTAGTGCCCCGGACAGGGGCTATGGCTACACCTTC
J: TRBJ2-7; D: TRBD1; size: once; V: TRBV14; CDR3: CASSQRTGGEQYF; DNA: TGTGCCAGCAGCCAGCGGACAGGGGGCGAGCAGTACTTC
J: TRBJ1-3; D: .; size: .; V: TRBV28; CDR3: CASSHRVPGNTIYF; DNA: TGTGCCAGCAGTCACAGGGTCCCCGGAAACACCATATATTTT
J: TRBJ1-3; D: .; size: .; V: TRBV19; CDR3: CASSVHPGPGNTIYF; DNA: TGTGCCAGTAGTGTTCATCCGGGACCAGGGAACACCATATATTTT
J: TRBJ1-3; D: TRBD1; size: once; V: TRBV7-2; CDR3: CASSVSTGYGNTIYF; DNA: TGTGCCAGCAGCGTATCGACAGGGTATGGAAACACCATATATTTT
J: TRBJ1-3; D: .; size: .; V: TRBV11-2; CDR3: CASSPGHRSGNTIYF; DNA: TGTGCCAGCAGCCCGGGGCACCGGTCTGGAAACACCATATATTTT
J: TRBJ2-7; D: TRBD1; size: few; V: TRBV19; CDR3: CASTPGGSYPYEQYF; DNA: TGTGCCAGTACCCCAGGGGGTTCCTACCCCTACGAGCAGTACTTC
J: TRBJ1-6; D: .; size: once; V: TRBV19; CDR3: CTVDSPLHF; DNA: TGCACAGTAGATTCACCCCTCCACTTT
J: TRBJ2-5; D: .; size: .; V: TRBV7-9; CDR3: CASSAIGTQYF; DNA: TGTGCCAGCAGCGCCATTGGGACCCAGTACTTC
J: TRBJ1-2; D: .; size: .; V: TRBV11-2; CDR3: CASSLPREDGYTF; DNA: TGTGCCAGCAGCCTCCCCCGGGAGGATGGCTACACCTTC
J: TRBJ2-5; D: .; size: .; V: TRBV19; CDR3: CASSPQRGAGQETQYF; DNA: TGTGCCAGTAGCCCCCAACGGGGAGCGGGTCAGGAGACCCAGTACTTC
J: TRBJ2-5; D: .; size: .; V: TRBV5-1; CDR3: CASSFGLMEETQYF; DNA: TGCGCCAGCAGCTTCGGCCTTATGGAGGAGACCCAGTACTTC